Presented here are 21 T cell receptor beta chains from one specimen sequenced in a study of blood T cell repertoires in COVID-19. Method: immunoSEQ multiplex PCR; TCRdb's copy keeps in-frame clones and lacks some. This repertoire shows 140,000 to 150,000 clones, around 80% found once; its top ten account for roughly 10%. The sample taken for sequencing was peripheral blood. The receptors were gathered from a man between 60 and 75 years old with active or convalescent COVID-19.

The chain links TRBV5-1 to TRBJ1-4; D is unresolved. V lost 4 bases and J lost 0, with 4 bases in between. The CDR3 loop spans 13 amino acids. Germline CDR1 is SGHRS and CDR2 is YFSETQ. DNA of the CDR3: TGCGCCAGCAGCCCTGCAACTAATGAAAAACTGTTTTTT. Translated, it gives CASSPATNEKLFF.

The chain uses TRBV11-2 and TRBJ1-6; 10 bases fit TRBD1. Germline V gene data show CDR1 as SGHAT and CDR2 as FQNNGV. The junction had 4 bases not matched to a gene; V was cut back by 5 bases and J by 6 bases. CDR3 length: 15 amino acids. CDR3 sequence (DNA): TGTGCCAGCAGCCCGACAGGGGGCCGTAATTCACCCCTCCACTTT. It codes for CASSPTGGRNSPLHF. Combining the CDR3 with reference TRBV11-2 and TRBJ1-6 gives the whole variable domain EAGVAQSPRYKIIEKRQSVAFWCNPISGHATLYWYQQILGQGPKLLIQFQNNGVVDDSQLPKDRFSAERLKGVDSTLKIQPAKLEDSAVYLCASSPTGGRNSPLHFGNGTRLTVT.

The chain is built from TRBV19 and TRBJ1-3, with TRBD1 identical over 10 bases. Germline V gives CDR1 LNHDA, CDR2 SQIVND (reference sequence). With V trimmed by 5 bases and J by 9 bases, 13 bases remained unmatched. CDR3 length: 16 residues. The DNA of the CDR3 is TGTGCCAGTAGTGGGACAGGGGCCCCACTTCGGTCCACCATATATTTT. The encoded protein is CASSGTGAPLRSTIYF.

V and J are TRBV10-3 and TRBJ2-1, with TRBD2 matching over 9 bases. CDR1 and CDR2 (germline): ENHRY, SYGVKD. The CDR3 is 14 residues long. J was trimmed by 9 bases and V by 4 bases; bases with no gene match: 7. The CDR3 spells CAISGLAGESEQFF. CDR3 bases: TGTGCCATCAGTGGGTTAGCGGGAGAATCTGAGCAGTTCTTC.

The rearrangement uses TRBV9 and TRBJ1-6; D is possibly TRBD1 (6 bases). Per germline, CDR1 SGDLS and CDR2 YYNGEE. The V and J ends lost 0 bases and 8 bases respectively, with 18 bases between them. The CDR3 is 17 amino acids. As DNA, the CDR3 is TGTGCCAGCAGCGTAGATGTTTGGACAGAGTCCGATTCACCCCTCCACTTT. Encoded protein: CASSVDVWTESDSPLHF.

This chain links TRBV6-5 with TRBJ1-5, with TRBD1 identical over 7 bases. In germline, CDR1 is MNHEY, CDR2 SVGAGI. The CDR3 consists of 14 residues. The J segment lost 4 bases and the V segment lost 6 bases, leaving 6 bases of the junction unmatched. For the CDR3, the DNA is TGTGCCAGCAGACCAGGACAGGAAAATCAGCCCCAGCATTTT. Amino acids: CASRPGQENQPQHF.

Comments on this clone: The junction shows a germline mismatch at one end, possibly a read error. The chain couples TRBV27 to TRBJ2-7; 9 positions agree with TRBD1. This CDR3 contains 15 residues. Germline V gives CDR1 MNHEY, CDR2 SMNVEV (reference sequence). The CDR3 region has the DNA TGTGCCAGCAGTCCCACCGGGACAGGGATATACCCGGGGCACTTC. It encodes CASSPTGTGIYPGHF.

In DNA form, the CDR3 reads TGTGCCAGCAGCTTAGGGAGTGAAGCTTTCTTT. Protein product: CASSLGSEAFF. The chain couples TRBV11-3 to TRBJ1-1; D is unclear. V was trimmed by 1 base and J by 7 bases, leaving 4 bases between them. CDR3 length: 11 amino acids. Germline V gene data show CDR1 as SGHNT and CDR2 as YENEEA.

The chain joins TRBV7-9 to TRBJ1-2; TRBD1 matches at 9 bases. Trimming removed 7 bases from V and 4 bases from J; junction bases left unmatched: 7. Germline V gene data show CDR1 as SEHNR and CDR2 as FQNEAQ (reference sequence). The CDR3 covers 14 residues. The CDR3 DNA reads as TGTGCCAGCACCCGGGACAGGGAAGGCTATGGCTACACCTTC. This encodes CASTRDREGYGYTF.

V usage is TRBV2 and J usage is TRBJ2-7; D might be TRBD2 (5 bases). Germline assignment: CDR1 SNHLY and CDR2 FYNNEI. The V gene lost 7 bases and the J gene lost 1 base, with 14 bases spanning the gap. This CDR3 spans 14 amino acids. The CDR3 DNA reads as TGTGCCAGCACTCTAGGGTCGGGGTCCTACGAGCAGTACTTC. As protein: CASTLGSGSYEQYF.

The chain recombines TRBV5-6 with TRBJ1-1; 7 positions match TRBD1. Germline CDR1 SGHDT, CDR2 YYEEEE. V shed 4 bases and J 0 bases; nucleotides not matched to a gene: 9. This CDR3 contains 16 residues. CDR3 sequence (DNA): TGTGCCAGCAGCATGGGGGGACAGATAATGAACACTGAAGCTTTCTTT. Amino acids: CASSMGGQIMNTEAFF.

The chain combines TRBV24-1 with TRBJ2-3; 8 nucleotides agree with TRBD2. With 4 bases clipped from V and 4 bases from J, the junction kept 3 bases outside the gene matches. Germline V gene lookup returns CDR1 KGHDR and CDR2 SFDVKD. The CDR3 loop spans 14 amino acids. CDR3 residues: CATSEAGAADTQYF. Written as DNA, the CDR3 is TGTGCCACCAGTGAAGCGGGGGCCGCAGATACGCAGTATTTT.

J is TRBJ1-4 and V is TRBV19, with a weak D call TRBD1 (5 bases). This CDR3 is 13 amino acids long. The germline CDR1 and CDR2 sequences are LNHDA and SQIVND (reference sequence). The V end was cut by 5 bases, the J end by 8 bases, with 12 bases between. The CDR3 bases are TGTGCCAGTAGTGGAGGGGTGGGAGAAAAACTGTTTTTT. It is translated as CASSGGVGEKLFF.

As regards this clone: An end of the junction differs from the germline gene, which may be a read error. The V and J genes are TRBV5-8 and TRBJ2-1; 7 bases map to TRBD1. The CDR3 totals 14 residues. CDR1 and CDR2 from the germline V gene are SGHTS and YDEGEE. CDR3 protein: CASSFNPGQAERVF. CDR3 in DNA: TGTGCCAGCAGCTTTAATCCCGGACAGGCGGAAAGGGTCTTC. Combining the CDR3 with reference TRBV5-8 and TRBJ2-1 gives the whole variable domain EAGVTQSPTHLIKTRGQQATLRCSPISGHTSVYWYQQALGLGLQFLLWYDEGEERNRGNFPPRFSGRQFPNYSSELNVNALELEDSALYLCASSFNPGQAERVFGPGTRLTVL.

The chain recombines TRBV7-9 with TRBJ1-5, with D possibly being TRBD1 (6 bases). Looked up from germline, CDR1 is SEHNR and CDR2 is FQNEAQ (reference sequence). The CDR3 contains 14 residues. Trimming left V 5 bases short and J 0 bases short, with 8 bases between. The CDR3 DNA follows: TGTGCCAGCAGCCTACAGGGTAGCAATCAGCCCCAGCATTTT. This encodes CASSLQGSNQPQHF.

The V call is TRBV19, the J call TRBJ2-2; unclear D gene. Trimming stripped 8 bases from V and 0 bases from J, with 10 bases between. CDR3 length equals 14 residues. Germline CDR1 is LNHDA and CDR2 is SQIVND (reference sequence). The CDR3 DNA sequence: TGTGCCAGTGCCGAACACGCGAACACCGGGGAGCTGTTTTTT. Amino acid sequence: CASAEHANTGELFF.

The chain uses TRBV7-2 and TRBJ1-2; the D gene is possibly TRBD1 (5 bases). The V gene's germline CDR1 is SGHTA and CDR2 FQGNSA. The V gene lost 1 base and the J gene lost 4 bases, with 10 bases spanning the gap. The CDR3 has 14 residues. CDR3 nucleotide sequence: TGTGCCAGCAGCTTAGAGGGGAAGGGCTATGGCTACACCTTC. Its translation is CASSLEGKGYGYTF.

This clone was detected a few times. The chain uses TRBV7-9 and TRBJ2-7, with D tentatively TRBD2 (5 bases). Deletions cut 1 base from V and 5 bases from J, with 6 bases between. Germline V lookup: CDR1 SEHNR, CDR2 FQNEAQ (reference sequence). The CDR3 covers 12 residues. The CDR3 here is CASSLDGNEQYV. The DNA for the CDR3 is TGTGCCAGCAGCTTAGACGGGAACGAGCAGTACGTC.

The chain combines TRBV5-1 with TRBJ2-5, with no clear D. Trimming pared 3 bases from V and 0 bases from J, leaving 9 bases between. The CDR3 consists of 14 residues. The germline gives CDR1 SGHRS, CDR2 YFSETQ. The CDR3 loop reads CASSSNGYQETQYF. CDR3 DNA: TGCGCCAGCAGCTCAAACGGGTACCAAGAGACCCAGTACTTC.

This clone was observed a single time. V usage is TRBV18 and J usage is TRBJ1-1, with no clear D. V was pared by 1 base and J by 1 base, with 10 bases between. Germline V gives CDR1 KGHSH, CDR2 LQKENI. This CDR3 has 15 residues. The DNA of the CDR3 is TGTGCCAGCTCACCACAGCGGGGTCAGAACACTGAAGCTTTCTTT. Its translation: CASSPQRGQNTEAFF. Full variable domain (remainder filled in from reference TRBV18 and TRBJ1-1): NAGVMQNPRHLVRRRGQEARLRCSPMKGHSHVYWYRQLPEEGLKFMVYLQKENIIDESGMPKERFSAEFPKEGPSILRIQQVVRGDSAAYFCASSPQRGQNTEAFFGQGTRLTVV.

V and J are TRBV6-1 and TRBJ2-7; possibly TRBD2 for D (5 bases). Trimming removed 3 bases at V and 2 bases at J, with 14 bases between. The CDR3 consists of 15 residues. Germline V lookup: CDR1 MNHNS, CDR2 SASEGT. The CDR3 DNA sequence: TGTGCCAGCAGTGAGAGCGAGGGCCGCGCCTACGAGCAGTACGTC. It encodes CASSESEGRAYEQYV.